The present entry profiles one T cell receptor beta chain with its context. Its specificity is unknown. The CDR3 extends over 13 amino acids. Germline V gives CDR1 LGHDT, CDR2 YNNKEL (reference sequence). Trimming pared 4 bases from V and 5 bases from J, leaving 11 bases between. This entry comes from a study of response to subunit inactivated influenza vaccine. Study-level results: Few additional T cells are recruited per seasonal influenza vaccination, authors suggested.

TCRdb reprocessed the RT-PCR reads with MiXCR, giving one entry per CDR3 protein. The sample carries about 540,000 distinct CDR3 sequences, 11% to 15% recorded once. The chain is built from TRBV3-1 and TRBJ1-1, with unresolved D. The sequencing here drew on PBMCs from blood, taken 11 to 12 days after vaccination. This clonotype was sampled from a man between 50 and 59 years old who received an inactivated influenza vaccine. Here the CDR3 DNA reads TGTGCCAGCAGCCTAGGACTCCTTACTGAAGCTTTCTTT. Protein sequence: CASSLGLLTEAFF.